This TCR beta chain comes out of a study of blood T cell repertoires in COVID-19. This CDR3 spans 16 amino acids. The germline V gene encodes CDR1 MNHEY and CDR2 SMNVEV (reference sequence). V dropped 0 bases and J dropped 0 bases, with 9 bases sitting between them. As processed by the authors: Reference gene primer amplification in the assay estimated nucleated cell counts. The data were produced by immunoSEQ multiplex PCR, yet TCRdb's version contains in-frame clones alone and is incomplete. V, J and clone size reflect that table, while D and trimming were determined from the DNA. The sample yields over 200,000 clones, about nine tenths seen once. Each participant's cohort was designated according to participant-reported clinical history.

The chain is built from TRBV27 and TRBJ1-5; TRBD1 is a possible D gene (5 bases). The source is a woman under 40 with acute COVID-19. Specimen: PBMCs or T cells enriched from blood (not recorded which). The DNA for the CDR3 is TGTGCCAGCAGTTTATCGGGGCACCTTAGCAATCAGCCCCAGCATTTT. It codes for CASSLSGHLSNQPQHF.